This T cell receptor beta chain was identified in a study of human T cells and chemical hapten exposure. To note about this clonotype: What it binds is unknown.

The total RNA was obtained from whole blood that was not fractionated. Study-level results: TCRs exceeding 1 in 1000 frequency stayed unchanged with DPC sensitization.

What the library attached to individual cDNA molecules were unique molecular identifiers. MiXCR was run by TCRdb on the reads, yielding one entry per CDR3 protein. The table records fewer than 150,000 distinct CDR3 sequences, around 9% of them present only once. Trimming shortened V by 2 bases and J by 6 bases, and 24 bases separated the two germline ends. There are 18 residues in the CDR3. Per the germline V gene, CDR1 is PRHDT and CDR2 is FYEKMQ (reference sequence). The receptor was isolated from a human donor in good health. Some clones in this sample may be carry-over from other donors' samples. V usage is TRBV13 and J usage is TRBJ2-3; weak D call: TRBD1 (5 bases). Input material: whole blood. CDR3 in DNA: TGTGCCAGCAGCTTATCCAGGGCTACCAGACCCTTCGTGGATACGCAGTATTTT. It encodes CASSLSRATRPFVDTQYF.